This T cell receptor (beta chain) originates from a study of T cells in Graves' hyperthyroidism and ophthalmopathy. Whole-study results and caveats: Blood held most thyroid clonotypes expanded above 0.001 frequency.

Amplified regions were TCR beta CDR3 sequences from RNA transcripts. An initial round of RT-PCR targeting the TCR CDR3 relied on the HTBI primer set. Each CDR3 protein gets one entry after TCRdb re-called the multiplex PCR reads with MiXCR. The sample yields around 600,000 distinct CDR3 sequences, about 14% seen once. This clonotype was picked up many times. Its antigen is as yet unknown. The CDR3 has 16 amino acids. Trimming took 4 bases from V and 8 from J, leaving 20 bases between them. CDR1 is MNHEY, CDR2 SMNVEV, per germline (reference sequence). In the ophthalmopathy cohort, Clinical Activity Score was at least 3, NOSPECS grade at least 4, and duration under 3 months. Patients were excluded because of uncontrolled infection, other autoimmune disease, pregnancy or lactation. Fresh 10 ml peripheral blood yielded PBMCs.

The rearrangement joins TRBV27 to TRBJ1-4; D not resolved. Sequenced material: blood. The sequence came from a woman between 45 and 65 years old with Graves' ophthalmopathy. CDR3 residues: CASSSQRSPNREKLFF. The CDR3 DNA reads as TGTGCCAGCAGTTCCCAGAGGAGTCCTAATCGGGAAAAACTGTTTTTT.